Here is one TCR beta chain with its context. Some clones are missing from TCRdb's copy, which holds only in-frame ones; the method was immunoSEQ multiplex PCR. This sample has approximately 2.5 million clones; roughly nine tenths occur once, and the top ten carry 0.11% to 0.15%. The CDR3 runs 16 residues. Trimming took 3 bases from V and 2 from J; bases not matched to a gene: 9. Germline CDR1 is KGHSH and CDR2 is LQKENI. These data come from a study of shared clonotypes between healthy human individuals. Study in general: Each donor had three CD4 naive, three CD4 memory, two CD8 naive and one CD8 memory plate.

This sequence was found in a man between 18 and 29 years old in good health. Sequences were obtained from naive CD4+ T cells sorted from blood. As for subset: CD45RA+ positively selected. V is TRBV18 and J is TRBJ2-5, with 7 nucleotides matching TRBD2. The DNA for the CDR3 is TGTGCCAGCTCACCTTCTTTGAGTAGCGGGCAAGAGACCCAGTACTTC. Translating it yields CASSPSLSSGQETQYF.